These T cell receptor beta chains were read from a single sample in a study of blood T cells in healthy people across ages. MiXCR, run by TCRdb on the 5' RACE reads, gives a single entry per CDR3 protein. The table includes about 1.4 million distinct CDR3 sequences, 45% to 70% detected once. Source material: blood. The source of these receptors is a man between 18 and 35 years old in good health. The CDR3 runs from the conserved cysteine through the conserved F or W. Each record gives: D gene, clone size, V gene, J gene, CDR3 protein, CDR3 DNA. D genes are given only for firm matches. The listing skips clone size in some rows; elsewhere it reads once, few, many or a size class.

.	once	TRBV11-2	TRBJ1-5	CASSLDGRRDQPQHF	TGTGCCAGCAGCTTAGATGGGCGAAGGGATCAGCCCCAGCATTTT
TRBD2	.	TRBV12-3/TRBV12-4	TRBJ2-4	CASSEASGALIQYF	TGTGCCAGCAGTGAAGCTAGCGGGGCGCTCATTCAGTACTTC
.	.	TRBV18	TRBJ2-1	CASAIRSNEQFF	TGTGCCAGCGCTATTAGGAGCAATGAGCAGTTCTTC
.	.	TRBV28	TRBJ1-1	CASSLLPGRGTEAFF	TGTGCCAGCAGTTTGTTACCTGGCAGGGGCACTGAAGCTTTCTTT
TRBD1	.	TRBV12-5	TRBJ2-7	CASGLVPGGPNREQYF	TGTGCTAGTGGTTTGGTACCAGGGGGCCCGAACCGCGAGCAGTACTTC
.	few	TRBV20-1	TRBJ2-5	CSARDWDFQETQYF	TGCAGTGCTAGAGATTGGGACTTTCAAGAGACCCAGTACTTC
.	.	TRBV12-3/TRBV12-4	TRBJ1-1	CASSLSGGRAEAFF	TGTGCCAGCAGTTTATCCGGGGGCAGGGCTGAAGCTTTCTTT
.	.	TRBV6-1	TRBJ1-6	CASTRDSVGSPLHF	TGTGCCAGCACTCGGGATAGCGTTGGTTCACCCCTCCACTTT
.	few	TRBV7-9	TRBJ2-1	CASSPGINEQFF	TGTGCCAGCAGCCCAGGTATCAATGAGCAGTTCTTC
.	.	TRBV5-1	TRBJ2-1	CASSSETSHEQFF	TGCGCCAGCAGCTCTGAGACTTCACATGAGCAGTTCTTC
.	.	TRBV7-8	TRBJ2-5	CASSLRHPRTEDQETQYF	TGTGCCAGCAGCTTAAGACACCCGAGGACCGAGGACCAAGAGACCCAGTACTTC
.	.	TRBV9	TRBJ1-2	CASSRGVYGYTF	TGTGCCAGCAGTAGAGGAGTCTATGGCTACACCTTC
.	.	TRBV12-3/TRBV12-4	TRBJ2-1	CASSFPRGEQFF	TGTGCCAGCAGTTTCCCACGTGGTGAGCAGTTCTTC
.	.	TRBV20-1	TRBJ1-5	CSATRSVHQPQHF	TGCAGTGCTACGCGGAGCGTACATCAGCCCCAGCATTTT